This entry is about one TCR beta chain. Profiling relied on immunoSEQ multiplex PCR, and the TCRdb table lists in-frame clones only, not all of them. The data contain about 130,000 clones, 80% to 95% of them seen just once; the ten biggest clones take up 4.5% to 7%. This record belongs to a study of control samples from healthy donors and cancer patients. V was shortened by 0 bases and J by 4 bases, with 15 bases between the two germline ends. Germline V gives CDR1 MGHRA, CDR2 YSYEKL. This CDR3 comprises 16 residues. Sequencing was performed on blood. V and J are TRBV4-1 and TRBJ1-1; D not resolved. The receptor was derived from a man between 18 and 29 years old in good health. The CDR3 nucleotides read TGCGCCAGCAGCCAAGAGGGCCAGCTACTAGGCACTGAAGCTTTCTTT. Amino acids: CASSQEGQLLGTEAFF.